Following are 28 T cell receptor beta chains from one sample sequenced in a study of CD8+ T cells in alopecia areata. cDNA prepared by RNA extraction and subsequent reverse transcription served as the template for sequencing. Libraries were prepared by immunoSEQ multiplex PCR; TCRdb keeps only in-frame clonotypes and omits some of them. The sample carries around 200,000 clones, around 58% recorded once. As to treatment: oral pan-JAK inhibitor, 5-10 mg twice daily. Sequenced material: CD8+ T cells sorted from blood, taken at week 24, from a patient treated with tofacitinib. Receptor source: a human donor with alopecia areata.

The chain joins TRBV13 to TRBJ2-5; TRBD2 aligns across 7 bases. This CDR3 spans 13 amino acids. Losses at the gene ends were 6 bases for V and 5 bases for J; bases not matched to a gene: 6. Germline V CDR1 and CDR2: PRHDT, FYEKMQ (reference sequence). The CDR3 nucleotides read TGTGCCAGCAGTCCGACTAGCTGGGAGACCCAGTACTTC. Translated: CASSPTSWETQYF.

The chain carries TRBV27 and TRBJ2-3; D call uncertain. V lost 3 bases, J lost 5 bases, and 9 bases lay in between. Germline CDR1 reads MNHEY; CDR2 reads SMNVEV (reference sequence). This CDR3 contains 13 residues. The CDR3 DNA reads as TGTGCCAGCAGTTTTCGGTGGGGAGATACGCAGTATTTT. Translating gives CASSFRWGDTQYF.

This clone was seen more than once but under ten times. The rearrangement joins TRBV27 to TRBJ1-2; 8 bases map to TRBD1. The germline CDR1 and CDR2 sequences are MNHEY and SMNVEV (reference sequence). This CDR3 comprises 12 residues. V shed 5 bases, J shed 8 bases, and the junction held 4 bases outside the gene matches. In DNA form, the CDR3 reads TGTGCCAGCAGTCCGGACAGGGACGGCTACACCTTC. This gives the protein CASSPDRDGYTF.

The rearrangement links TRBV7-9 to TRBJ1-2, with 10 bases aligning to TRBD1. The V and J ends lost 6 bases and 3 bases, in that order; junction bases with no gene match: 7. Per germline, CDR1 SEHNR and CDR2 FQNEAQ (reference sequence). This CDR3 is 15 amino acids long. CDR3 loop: CASRTGTGEYYGYTF. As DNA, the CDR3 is TGTGCCAGCAGAACCGGGACAGGGGAATACTATGGCTACACCTTC.

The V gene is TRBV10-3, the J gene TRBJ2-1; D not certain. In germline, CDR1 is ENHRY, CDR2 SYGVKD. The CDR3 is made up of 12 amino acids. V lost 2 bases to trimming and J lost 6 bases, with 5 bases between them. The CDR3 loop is CAISEGSNEQFF. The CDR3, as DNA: TGTGCCATCAGTGAGGGCTCCAATGAGCAGTTCTTC.

CDR3 residues: CASSLTGTEAFF. The DNA for the CDR3 is TGTGCCAGCAGCTTGACAGGGACTGAAGCTTTCTTT. V usage is TRBV7-9 and J usage is TRBJ1-1; 7 nucleotides match TRBD1. Looked up from germline, CDR1 is SEHNR and CDR2 is FQNEAQ (reference sequence). V was pared by 3 bases and J by 5 bases, with 0 bases of the junction left unmatched. CDR3 length equals 12 residues.

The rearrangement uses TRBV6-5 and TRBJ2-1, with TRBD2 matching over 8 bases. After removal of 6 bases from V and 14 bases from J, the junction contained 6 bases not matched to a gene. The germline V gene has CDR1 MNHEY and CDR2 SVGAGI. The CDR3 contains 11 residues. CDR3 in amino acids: CASRSRGVEFF. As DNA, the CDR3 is TGTGCCAGCAGATCGCGGGGGGTTGAGTTCTTC.

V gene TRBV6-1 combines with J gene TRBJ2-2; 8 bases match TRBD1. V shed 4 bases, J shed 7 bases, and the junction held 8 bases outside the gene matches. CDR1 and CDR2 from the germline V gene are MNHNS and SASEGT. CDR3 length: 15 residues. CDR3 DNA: TGTGCCAGCAGTGCGCCGGACAGGGAATGCGGGGAGCTGTTTTTT. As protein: CASSAPDRECGELFF.

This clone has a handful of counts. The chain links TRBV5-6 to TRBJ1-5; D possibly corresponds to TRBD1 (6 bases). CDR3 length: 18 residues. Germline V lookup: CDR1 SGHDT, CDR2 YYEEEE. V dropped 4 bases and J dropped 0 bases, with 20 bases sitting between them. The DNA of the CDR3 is TGTGCCAGCAGCGTCACACAGGGTTGGGGGAATAGCAATCAGCCCCAGCATTTT. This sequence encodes CASSVTQGWGNSNQPQHF.

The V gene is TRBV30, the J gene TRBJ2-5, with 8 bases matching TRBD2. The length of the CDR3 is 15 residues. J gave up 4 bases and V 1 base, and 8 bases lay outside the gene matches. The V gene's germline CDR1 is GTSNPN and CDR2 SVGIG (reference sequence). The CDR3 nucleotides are TGTGCCTGGAGTGGACTAGCGATTTTATCAGAGACCCAGTACTTC. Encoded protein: CAWSGLAILSETQYF.

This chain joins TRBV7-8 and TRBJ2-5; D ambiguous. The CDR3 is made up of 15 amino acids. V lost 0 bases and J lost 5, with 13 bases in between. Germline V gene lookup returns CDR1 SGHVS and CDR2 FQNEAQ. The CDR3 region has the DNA TGTGCCAGCAGCTTAGCGATGGGGATTCGTGAGACCCAGTACTTC. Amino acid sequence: CASSLAMGIRETQYF.

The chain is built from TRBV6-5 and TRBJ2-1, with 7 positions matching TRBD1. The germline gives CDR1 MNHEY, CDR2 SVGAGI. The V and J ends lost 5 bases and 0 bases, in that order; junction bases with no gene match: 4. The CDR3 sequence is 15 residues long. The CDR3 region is CASSTQGTSYNEQFF. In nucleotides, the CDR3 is TGTGCCAGCAGTACACAGGGGACCTCCTACAATGAGCAGTTCTTC.

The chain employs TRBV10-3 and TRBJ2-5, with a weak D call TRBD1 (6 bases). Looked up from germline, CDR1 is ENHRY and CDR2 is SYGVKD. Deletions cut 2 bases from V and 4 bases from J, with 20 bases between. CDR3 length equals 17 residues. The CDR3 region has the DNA TGTGCCATCAGTGAGACCCTCGCCACAGGGATAAGAGAGACCCAGTACTTC. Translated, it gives CAISETLATGIRETQYF.

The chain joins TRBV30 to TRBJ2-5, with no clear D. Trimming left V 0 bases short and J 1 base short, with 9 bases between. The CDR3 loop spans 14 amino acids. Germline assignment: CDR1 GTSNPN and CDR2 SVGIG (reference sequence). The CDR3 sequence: CAWSVPSLQETQYF. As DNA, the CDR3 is TGTGCCTGGAGTGTTCCCAGTCTCCAAGAGACCCAGTACTTC.

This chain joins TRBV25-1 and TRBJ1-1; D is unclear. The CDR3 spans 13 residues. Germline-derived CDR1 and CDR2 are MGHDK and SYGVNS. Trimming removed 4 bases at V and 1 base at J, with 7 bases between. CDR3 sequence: CASSVTTNTEAFF. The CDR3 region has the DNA TGTGCCAGCAGTGTCACGACGAACACTGAAGCTTTCTTT. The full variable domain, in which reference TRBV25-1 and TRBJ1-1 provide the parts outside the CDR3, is EADIYQTPRYLVIGTGKKITLECSQTMGHDKMYWYQQDPGMELHLIHYSYGVNSTEKGDLSSESTVSRIRTEHFPLTLESARPSHTSQYLCASSVTTNTEAFFGQGTRLTVV.

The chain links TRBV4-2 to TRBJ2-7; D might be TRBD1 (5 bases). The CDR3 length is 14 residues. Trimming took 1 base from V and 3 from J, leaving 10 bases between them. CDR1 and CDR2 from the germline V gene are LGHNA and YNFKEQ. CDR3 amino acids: CASSQVDSDYEQYF. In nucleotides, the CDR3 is TGTGCCAGCAGCCAAGTTGACAGCGACTACGAGCAGTACTTC.

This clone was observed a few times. As DNA, the CDR3 is TGCGCCAGCAGCTTTCAGGGGGAAGCTTTCTTT. Translating it yields CASSFQGEAFF. The gene calls are TRBV5-1 and TRBJ1-1; possible D gene TRBD1, 6 bases. This CDR3 spans 11 amino acids. The germline V and J ends were trimmed by 2 bases and 8 bases, with 7 bases remaining between them. The V gene's germline CDR1 is SGHRS and CDR2 YFSETQ.

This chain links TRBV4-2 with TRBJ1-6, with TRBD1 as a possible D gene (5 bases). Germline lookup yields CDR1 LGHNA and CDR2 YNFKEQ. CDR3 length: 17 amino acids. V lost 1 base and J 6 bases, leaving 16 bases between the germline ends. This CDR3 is CASSQVIRDSLNSPLHF. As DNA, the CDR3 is TGTGCCAGCAGCCAAGTCATTCGTGACAGCCTTAATTCACCCCTCCACTTT.

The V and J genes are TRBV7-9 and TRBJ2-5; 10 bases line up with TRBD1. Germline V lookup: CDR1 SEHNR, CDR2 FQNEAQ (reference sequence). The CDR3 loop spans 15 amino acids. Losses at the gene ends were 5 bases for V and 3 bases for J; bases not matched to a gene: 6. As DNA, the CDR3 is TGTGCCAGCAGCGCGACAGGGGGCGTGGAAGAGACCCAGTACTTC. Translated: CASSATGGVEETQYF.

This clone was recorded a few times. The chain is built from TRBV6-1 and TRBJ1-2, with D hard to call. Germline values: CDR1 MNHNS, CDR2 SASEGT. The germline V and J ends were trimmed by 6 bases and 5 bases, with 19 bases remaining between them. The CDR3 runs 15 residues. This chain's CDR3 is CASRKSGWRMYGYTF. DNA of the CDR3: TGTGCCAGCAGGAAGTCAGGTTGGAGAATGTATGGCTACACCTTC.

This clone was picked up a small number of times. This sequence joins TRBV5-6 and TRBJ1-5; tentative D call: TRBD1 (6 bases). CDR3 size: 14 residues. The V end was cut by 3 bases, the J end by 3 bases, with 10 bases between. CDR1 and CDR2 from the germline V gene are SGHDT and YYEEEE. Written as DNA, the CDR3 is TGTGCCAGCAGCTGGAGGGGGAACAATCAGCCCCAGCATTTT. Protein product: CASSWRGNNQPQHF.

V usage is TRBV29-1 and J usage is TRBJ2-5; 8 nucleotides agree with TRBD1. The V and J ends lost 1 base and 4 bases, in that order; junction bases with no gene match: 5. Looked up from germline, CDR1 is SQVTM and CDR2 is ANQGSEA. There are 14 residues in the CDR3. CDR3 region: CSVEGTGIRETQYF. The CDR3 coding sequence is TGCAGCGTTGAAGGGACAGGGATTAGAGAGACCCAGTACTTC.

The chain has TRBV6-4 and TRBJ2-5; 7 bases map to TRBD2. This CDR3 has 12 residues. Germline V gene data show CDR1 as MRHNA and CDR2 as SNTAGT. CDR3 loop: CGDSGGGETQYF. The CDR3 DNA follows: TGTGGCGACTCGGGGGGTGGAGAGACCCAGTACTTC.

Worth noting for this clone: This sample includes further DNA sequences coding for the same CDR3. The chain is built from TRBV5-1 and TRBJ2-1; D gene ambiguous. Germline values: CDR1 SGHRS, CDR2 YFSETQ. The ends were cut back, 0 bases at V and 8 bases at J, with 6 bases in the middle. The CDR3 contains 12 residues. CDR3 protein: CASSLVGDEQFF. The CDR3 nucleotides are TGCGCCAGCAGCTTGGTCGGCGATGAGCAGTTCTTC.

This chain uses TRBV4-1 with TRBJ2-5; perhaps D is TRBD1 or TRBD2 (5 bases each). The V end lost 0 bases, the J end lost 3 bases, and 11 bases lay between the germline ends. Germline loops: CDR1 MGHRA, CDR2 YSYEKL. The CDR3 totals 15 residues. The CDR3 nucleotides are TGCGCCAGCAGCCAAGATGTGGGGGACGAAGAGACCCAGTACTTC. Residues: CASSQDVGDEETQYF.

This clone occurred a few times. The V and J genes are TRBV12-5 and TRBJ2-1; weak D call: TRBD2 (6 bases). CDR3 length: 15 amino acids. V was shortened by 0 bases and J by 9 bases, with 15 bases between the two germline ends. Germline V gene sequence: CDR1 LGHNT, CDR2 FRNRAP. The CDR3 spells CASGLVWRVSGEQFF. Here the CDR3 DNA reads TGTGCTAGTGGTTTGGTATGGAGGGTTAGTGGTGAGCAGTTCTTC. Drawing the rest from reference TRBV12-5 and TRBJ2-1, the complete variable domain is DARVTQTPRHKVTEMGQEVTMRCQPILGHNTVFWYRQTMMQGLELLAYFRNRAPLDDSGMPKDRFSAEMPDATLATLKIQPSEPRDSAVYFCASGLVWRVSGEQFFGPGTRLTVL.

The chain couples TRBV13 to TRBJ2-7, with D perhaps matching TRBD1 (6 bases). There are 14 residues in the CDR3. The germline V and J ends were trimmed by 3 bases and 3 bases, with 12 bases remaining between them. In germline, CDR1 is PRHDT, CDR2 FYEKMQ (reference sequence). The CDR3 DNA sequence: TGTGCCAGCAGCTTGAGGCAGGGGAACTACGAGCAGTACTTC. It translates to CASSLRQGNYEQYF.

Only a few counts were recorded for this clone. The DNA of the CDR3 is TGTGCCAGCAGAGGTTGGGGGGTAGACAATGAGCAGTTCTTC. Translating gives CASRGWGVDNEQFF. The chain recombines TRBV27 with TRBJ2-1, with D possibly TRBD2 on 6 matching bases. The V end was cut by 6 bases, the J end by 5 bases, with 14 bases between. The CDR3 extends over 14 amino acids. Germline V CDR1 and CDR2: MNHEY, SMNVEV (reference sequence).